This TCR beta chain was observed in a study of shared clonotypes between healthy human individuals. The method was immunoSEQ multiplex PCR; TCRdb's version includes in-frame clones alone and lacks a portion of them. The sample yields roughly 120,000 clones, around 71% seen once. This clone was seen just once. CD8 memory combined CD45RO+ cells with CCR7-negative CD45RA+ TemRA cells. The germline V gene has CDR1 LNHNV and CDR2 YYDKDF (reference sequence). CDR3 length equals 14 residues. With 4 bases clipped from V and 6 bases from J, the junction kept 6 bases outside the gene matches. The V call is TRBV15, the J call TRBJ2-1; 7 bases map to TRBD2. Sequenced: memory CD8+ T cells sorted from blood. The subset denotes: CD45RO+ cells pooled with CCR7-negative TemRA cells. The sequence came from a woman in her 30s in good health. The CDR3 protein is CATSTAGRGNEQFF. The DNA of the CDR3 is TGTGCCACCAGCACAGCGGGGAGGGGCAATGAGCAGTTCTTC.